These 27 T cell receptor beta chains were sequenced from one sample in a study of OX40 agonist ivuxolimab in advanced cancers. TCRdb's copy holds only in-frame clones and misses some; the assay was immunoSEQ multiplex PCR. The profile shows tens of thousands of clones, 86% of them singletons. Sequenced here: CD4+ or CD8+ T cells sorted from blood, sampled in a trial of the OX40 agonist ivuxolimab. Receptors were obtained from an adult with an advanced solid tumor such as melanoma, head and neck, liver or kidney cancer.

A word on this clone: A clone one base away is much larger, so this may be a read error. V gene TRBV19 combines with J gene TRBJ1-1, with D possibly matching TRBD1 (6 bases). CDR1 is LNHDA and CDR2 is SQIVND in the germline V gene (reference sequence). CDR3 length: 15 residues. CDR3: CASSNGGRGNTETFF. CDR3 nucleotide sequence: TGTGCCAGTAGTAATGGTGGCAGGGGAAACACTGAAACTTTCTTT.

This clone was seen more than once but under ten times. The same CDR3 can be traced to other DNA sequences in this sample. J is TRBJ2-7 and V is TRBV28; no clear D. The CDR3 is made up of 13 amino acids. V was pared by 5 bases and J by 3 bases, with 11 bases between. CDR1 and CDR2 (germline): MDHEN, SYDVKM. The CDR3 bases are TGTGCCAGCAGTCGTGACCGGTACTACGAGCAGTACTTC. Encoded protein: CASSRDRYYEQYF.

The chain uses TRBV7-2 and TRBJ1-2; no definite D call. V lost 5 bases, J lost 8 bases, and 12 bases lay in between. The CDR3 sequence is 12 residues long. The V gene's germline CDR1 is SGHTA and CDR2 FQGNSA. This CDR3 reads CASSEGPWGYTF. CDR3 DNA sequence: TGTGCCAGCAGCGAAGGCCCGTGGGGCTACACCTTC.

This chain connects TRBV7-9 to TRBJ1-2, with 9 bases identical to TRBD1. The CDR3 is 16 residues long. Germline CDR1 SEHNR, CDR2 FQNEAQ (reference sequence). V shed 2 bases, J shed 0 bases, and the junction held 4 bases outside the gene matches. CDR3 region: CASSLTGGHTNYGYTF. In DNA, the CDR3 is TGTGCCAGCAGCTTAACAGGGGGCCATACTAACTATGGCTACACCTTC.

The rearrangement joins TRBV7-9 to TRBJ1-1; 7 bases are a match to TRBD1. Germline V gene sequence: CDR1 SEHNR, CDR2 FQNEAQ (reference sequence). V lost 5 bases and J lost 5; bases outside the gene matches: 8. The CDR3 has 14 residues. CDR3 DNA: TGTGCCAGCAGCGCCGCGACAGGGAGGACTGAAGCTTTCTTT. Its translation is CASSAATGRTEAFF. Filled out from reference TRBV7-9 and TRBJ1-1, the complete variable domain reads DTGVSQNPRHKITKRGQNVTFRCDPISEHNRLYWYRQTLGQGPEFLTYFQNEAQLEKSRLLSDRFSAERPKGSFSTLEIQRTEQGDSAMYLCASSAATGRTEAFFGQGTRLTVV.

This chain links TRBV5-8 with TRBJ1-1; no reliable D call. Germline assignment: CDR1 SGHTS and CDR2 YDEGEE. The V end lost 0 bases, the J end lost 4 bases, and 13 bases lay between the germline ends. This CDR3 spans 15 amino acids. The DNA for the CDR3 is TGTGCCAGCAGCTTGGCCAACATGACGACCACTGAAGCTTTCTTT. As protein: CASSLANMTTTEAFF.

The rearrangement links TRBV10-1 to TRBJ1-1; D gene unclear. The CDR3 is made up of 14 amino acids. Germline CDR1 and CDR2: WNHNN and SYGVQD (reference sequence). Deletions cut 2 bases from V and 1 base from J, with 8 bases between. The CDR3 coding sequence is TGCGCCAGCAGTGAGGTAGGAGGGAACACTGAAGCTTTCTTT. Residues: CASSEVGGNTEAFF.

This chain joins TRBV6-5 and TRBJ1-5; D call uncertain. Germline assignment: CDR1 MNHEY and CDR2 SVGAGI. CDR3 size: 15 residues. V dropped 7 bases and J dropped 7 bases, with 20 bases sitting between them. CDR3 DNA sequence: TGTGCCAGCACCTCCGATAGACACGCGGACCAGCCCCAGCATTTT. Amino acids: CASTSDRHADQPQHF.

By sample share, this clone is large. Its ends do not fully match the called genes, so a read error is possible. This chain connects TRBV2 to TRBJ2-7; unclear D gene. This CDR3 region has 12 residues. Germline CDR1 and CDR2: SNHLY and FYNNEI. This CDR3 reads CASGEASYEQYF. Written as DNA, the CDR3 is TGTGCCAGCGGTGAAGCCTCCTACGAGCAGTACTTC. Complete variable domain (other parts from reference TRBV2 and TRBJ2-7): EPEVTQTPSHQVTQMGQEVILRCVPISNHLYFYWYRQILGQKVEFLVSFYNNEISEKSEIFDDQFSVERPDGSNFTLKIRSTKLEDSAMYFCASGEASYEQYFGPGTRLTVT.

This clone is labeled as medium-sized. The chain recombines TRBV4-2 with TRBJ1-1; D not resolved. Per germline, CDR1 LGHNA and CDR2 YNFKEQ. The CDR3 loop spans 14 amino acids. Trimming took off 0 bases at V and 0 bases at J, with 5 bases between the two ends. Here the CDR3 reads CASSQDEVNTEAFF. Written as DNA, the CDR3 is TGTGCCAGCAGCCAAGATGAGGTGAACACTGAAGCTTTCTTT.

In DNA, the CDR3 is TGTGCCAGCAGTTGGGGCACTGAAGCTTTCTTT. It translates to CASSWGTEAFF. The chain links TRBV27 to TRBJ1-1; D call uncertain. The CDR3 length is 11 residues. CDR1 and CDR2 (germline): MNHEY, SMNVEV (reference sequence). V lost 4 bases, J lost 4 bases, and 4 bases lay in between.

The chain is built from TRBV11-2 and TRBJ2-3; 10 bases are shared with TRBD2. Germline V gives CDR1 SGHAT, CDR2 FQNNGV. The V segment lost 4 bases and the J segment 1 base; nucleotides outside the gene matches: 2. This CDR3 has 15 amino acids. As DNA, the CDR3 is TGTGCCAGCAGCTGGGGGACTAGCGGCACAGATACGCAGTATTTT. Translation: CASSWGTSGTDTQYF. The entire variable domain, with the rest obtained from reference TRBV11-2 and TRBJ2-3, is as follows: EAGVAQSPRYKIIEKRQSVAFWCNPISGHATLYWYQQILGQGPKLLIQFQNNGVVDDSQLPKDRFSAERLKGVDSTLKIQPAKLEDSAVYLCASSWGTSGTDTQYFGPGTRLTVL.

The gene calls are TRBV4-3 and TRBJ2-1; 9 bases are a match to TRBD1. The CDR3 length is 16 residues. Per the germline V gene, CDR1 is LGHNA and CDR2 is YSLEER. Trimming removed 3 bases from V and 3 bases from J; junction bases left unmatched: 6. This CDR3 is CASSHLGQGNYNEQFF. The CDR3 DNA reads as TGCGCCAGCAGCCACCTTGGACAGGGGAACTACAATGAGCAGTTCTTC.

This clone was found a few times. V usage is TRBV10-2 and J usage is TRBJ1-5; possible D gene TRBD1, 6 bases. Germline V gene lookup returns CDR1 WSHSY and CDR2 SAAADI. The CDR3 is made up of 15 amino acids. Trimming removed 6 bases from V and 2 bases from J, with 14 bases in between. The CDR3 DNA sequence: TGCGCCAGCAGAGACGGGGGGGCGGGCAATCAGCCCCAGCATTTT. This encodes CASRDGGAGNQPQHF.

There are a few counts of this clone. The chain couples TRBV27 to TRBJ2-1, with TRBD1 matching 11 bases. Trimming at V came to 4 bases and at J to 6 bases, leaving 5 bases not matched to a gene. The CDR3 has 15 amino acids. The germline V gene encodes CDR1 MNHEY and CDR2 SMNVEV (reference sequence). Here the CDR3 reads CASSSPGQGVNEQFF. The CDR3 DNA reads as TGTGCCAGCAGTTCACCGGGACAGGGGGTCAATGAGCAGTTCTTC.

This clone was seen a single time. V and J are TRBV5-5 and TRBJ1-2; TRBD1 matches 7 bases. The CDR3 loop spans 14 amino acids. The V segment lost 3 bases and the J segment 2 bases; nucleotides outside the gene matches: 4. Germline V gives CDR1 SGHKS, CDR2 YYEKEE (reference sequence). The CDR3 is CASSYGTDNYGYTF. The CDR3 DNA follows: TGTGCCAGCAGCTATGGGACAGACAACTATGGCTACACCTTC.

The chain combines TRBV5-1 with TRBJ1-1, with D tentatively TRBD1 (6 bases). The CDR3 loop spans 16 amino acids. V lost 0 bases, J lost 6 bases, and 18 bases lay in between. Per the germline V gene, CDR1 is SGHRS and CDR2 is YFSETQ. The CDR3 DNA reads as TGCGCCAGCAGCTTGGTGGAAGCAGGGGTGGGGGCTGAAGCTTTCTTT. Translated, it gives CASSLVEAGVGAEAFF. Full variable domain (rest looked up from reference TRBV5-1 and TRBJ1-1): KAGVTQTPRYLIKTRGQQVTLSCSPISGHRSVSWYQQTPGQGLQFLFEYFSETQRNKGNFPGRFSGRQFSNSRSEMNVSTLELGDSALYLCASSLVEAGVGAEAFFGQGTRLTVV.

This clone was recorded only once. This may come from a read error, since a much larger clone is one base off. DNA for the CDR3: TGTGCCAGCAGCCCCGGGGGCTTGAACACCAGGGAGCTGTTTTTT. This encodes CASSPGGLNTRELFF. The chain uses TRBV6-1 and TRBJ2-2; the D gene could be TRBD1 or TRBD2 (6 bases each). CDR3 length equals 15 residues. Per the germline V gene, CDR1 is MNHNS and CDR2 is SASEGT.

The V and J genes are TRBV29-1 and TRBJ2-2; D perhaps matches TRBD2 (6 bases). The V end was cut by 4 bases, the J end by 2 bases, with 11 bases between. The CDR3 is made up of 14 amino acids. Germline assignment: CDR1 SQVTM and CDR2 ANQGSEA. Written as DNA, the CDR3 is TGCAGCGTTGTAGGAGGGGTCAACACCGGGGAGCTGTTTTTT. Amino acid sequence: CSVVGGVNTGELFF.

The gene calls are TRBV11-1 and TRBJ2-7; perhaps D is TRBD1 or TRBD2 (5 bases each). V was shortened by 5 bases and J by 3 bases, with 14 bases between the two germline ends. This CDR3 is built from 14 residues. CDR1 and CDR2 (germline): SGHAT, FQDESV (reference sequence). CDR3 nucleotides: TGTGCCAGCAGCGTTGGGGACGGATTCTACGAGCAGTACTTC. Amino acid sequence: CASSVGDGFYEQYF.

The genes are TRBV7-9 and TRBJ2-2; D ambiguous. There are 14 residues in the CDR3. V lost 5 bases, J lost 5 bases, and 12 bases lay in between. The V gene's germline CDR1 is SEHNR and CDR2 FQNEAQ (reference sequence). DNA of the CDR3: TGTGCCAGCAGCCCGGCGGTGGAGACCGGGGAGCTGTTTTTT. Translating gives CASSPAVETGELFF.

The chain employs TRBV5-5 and TRBJ2-5; the D gene could be TRBD1 or TRBD2 (5 bases each). The CDR3 has 13 amino acids. V lost 2 bases to trimming and J lost 5 bases, with 10 bases between them. Germline values: CDR1 SGHKS, CDR2 YYEKEE (reference sequence). In nucleotides, the CDR3 is TGTGCCAGCAGCTTTTCCGGGGCTGAGACCCAGTACTTC. It is translated as CASSFSGAETQYF.

The V and J genes are TRBV27 and TRBJ2-1; D is uncertain. V was pared by 3 bases and J by 8 bases, with 5 bases between. Germline-derived CDR1 and CDR2 are MNHEY and SMNVEV (reference sequence). This CDR3 has 11 amino acids. CDR3 amino acids: CASSFLDEQFF. CDR3 nucleotides: TGTGCCAGCAGTTTCCTGGATGAGCAGTTCTTC.

The rearrangement joins TRBV28 to TRBJ1-5, with 9 bases lining up with TRBD1. V dropped 8 bases and J dropped 3; count of bases not matched to a gene: 14. The CDR3 is made up of 17 amino acids. In germline, CDR1 is MDHEN, CDR2 SYDVKM. CDR3 nucleotides: TGTGCCAGCGTATCTCTTCCCGGGACAGGGCACAATCAGCCCCAGCATTTT. Translation gives CASVSLPGTGHNQPQHF.

The V and J genes are TRBV7-8 and TRBJ1-2; the match to TRBD1 covers 7 bases. The CDR3 has 18 residues. The germline CDR1 and CDR2 sequences are SGHVS and FQNEAQ. V gave up 1 base and J gave up 3 bases; unmatched junction bases: 14. Written as DNA, the CDR3 is TGTGCCAGCAGCTTAGAGATCTCAGTGGCAGGGGGTGACTATGGCTACACCTTC. Its protein is CASSLEISVAGGDYGYTF.

This chain joins TRBV10-3 and TRBJ2-3; tentatively, D is TRBD1 (5 bases). V was cut by 0 bases and J by 2 bases, with 27 bases left in between. The CDR3 loop spans 21 amino acids. From germline, CDR1 is ENHRY and CDR2 SYGVKD. CDR3 protein: CAISESPTEEIRTTYTDTQYF. CDR3 bases: TGTGCCATCAGTGAGTCGCCAACAGAGGAGATTCGGACAACATACACAGATACGCAGTATTTT.

The chain links TRBV11-2 to TRBJ2-3; possibly TRBD1 for D (5 bases). In germline, CDR1 is SGHAT, CDR2 FQNNGV. The CDR3 covers 15 residues. V was shortened by 5 bases and J by 2 bases, with 14 bases between the two germline ends. In DNA, the CDR3 is TGTGCCAGCAGCCGCCAGACAGAGTACACAGATACGCAGTATTTT. It yields the protein CASSRQTEYTDTQYF.